The TCR beta chain described here comes from a study of spatial heterogeneity in lung cancer. Background on the study: The follow-up PBMC samples were sequenced whenever they were available. The median time to follow-up was approximately 23 months after resection. Study outcomes and limitations: Compared with follow-up, resection was when ubiquitous expanded tumor TCRs appeared in blood more.

As to time point: blood at routine non-recurrence follow-up after resection. In each case, whole RNA from tumor, nontumor lung or frozen PBMC was sequenced unsorted. Each TCR cDNA molecule carried a unique molecular identifier. TCRdb recomputed calls from the 5' RACE reads with MiXCR, one row per CDR3 protein. Among 51,000 or so distinct CDR3 sequences, 6.5% to 7.5% were seen once, and the ten largest hold 35%. This clonotype was picked up many times. As yet, its antigen is unknown. The sequencing here drew on PBMCs, taken at follow-up. The sequence was obtained from a female donor with early-stage non-small cell lung cancer.

The CDR3 spells CASRKAGTGLPYGYTF. For the CDR3, the DNA is TGTGCCAGCAGAAAGGCGGGAACGGGACTTCCCTATGGCTACACCTTC. V usage is TRBV7-2 and J usage is TRBJ1-2, with D possibly matching TRBD1 (5 bases). The V and J ends lost 6 bases and 4 bases respectively, with 21 bases between them. The germline V gene has CDR1 SGHTA and CDR2 FQGNSA. This CDR3 region has 16 residues.